A single sample gave rise to the 4 T cell receptor beta chains below, sequenced in a study of cytomegalovirus exposure and HLA in healthy donors. The PCR employed 60 Vbeta primers together with 13 Jbeta primers. Using immunoSEQ multiplex PCR, the repertoire was profiled, and TCRdb retains in-frame clones only, with some absent. The data hold 65,000 to 100,000 clones, with roughly 73% observed a single time. The sequenced sample consisted of PBMCs. The receptor set was obtained from a man aged 40-49 years in good health and CMV-seronegative.

This rearrangement joins TRBV27 to TRBJ1-5; D remains ambiguous. The germline V and J ends were trimmed by 3 bases and 5 bases, with 11 bases remaining between them. This CDR3 spans 14 amino acids. CDR1 and CDR2 from the germline V gene are MNHEY and SMNVEV (reference sequence). CDR3 amino acids: CASSFVREDQPQHF. CDR3 sequence (DNA): TGTGCCAGCAGTTTTGTTCGGGAAGATCAGCCCCAGCATTTT.

The chain couples TRBV9 to TRBJ1-1; D perhaps matches TRBD1 (6 bases). The V end was cut by 4 bases, the J end by 4 bases, with 20 bases between. Germline assignment: CDR1 SGDLS and CDR2 YYNGEE. There are 16 residues in the CDR3. CDR3 amino acids: CASSLTGSRIPTEAFF. The CDR3 nucleotides read TGTGCCAGCAGCCTAACAGGGTCGCGTATCCCCACTGAAGCTTTCTTT.

V usage is TRBV2 and J usage is TRBJ1-4; the D gene is possibly TRBD1 (6 bases). Per the germline V gene, CDR1 is SNHLY and CDR2 is FYNNEI. Between the trimmed V and J ends, which lost 6 bases and 8 bases, there was a span of 19 bases. There are 15 residues in the CDR3. Here the CDR3 DNA reads TGTGCCAGCAGAGAAAGCGCAGGGGTTTACGAAAAACTGTTTTTT. Translating gives CASRESAGVYEKLFF.

This chain uses TRBV28 with TRBJ1-1; TRBD1 is a possible D gene (6 bases). Germline CDR1 MDHEN, CDR2 SYDVKM. CDR3 size: 17 residues. Trimming removed 6 bases at V and 1 base at J, with 21 bases between. The CDR3 DNA follows: TGTGCCAGCAGACCCACTGGGGCCAGGGGAGCGAACACTGAAGCTTTCTTT. Translated, it gives CASRPTGARGANTEAFF.